What follows is one T cell receptor (beta chain) and its context. Its antigen remains unknown. The sample belongs to a study of response to subunit inactivated influenza vaccine. Findings of the study overall: Authors proposed each seasonal influenza vaccination draws in few new T cells.

MiXCR, run by TCRdb on the RT-PCR reads, gives a single entry per CDR3 protein. Among about 700,000 distinct CDR3 sequences listed, around 13% were seen once. V lost 2 bases to trimming and J lost 3 bases, with 13 bases between them. From germline, CDR1 is SGHNT and CDR2 YYREEE (reference sequence). The CDR3 is 15 residues long. The V call is TRBV5-4, the J call TRBJ2-3, with no clear D. The TCR comes from a man aged 50 or older who received an inactivated influenza vaccine. The sequenced sample was PBMCs from blood, obtained 14 to 15 days before vaccination. CDR3 region: CASSFSPPNTDTQYF. The CDR3 DNA sequence: TGTGCCAGCAGCTTTTCTCCCCCCAATACAGATACGCAGTATTTT.